The 22 T cell receptor beta chains listed next were all sequenced from one sample in a study of regulatory T cells in long-lasting Graves disease. To make TCR beta libraries, researchers used iRepertoire HTBI primers and Arm-PCR of CDR3 regions. In TCRdb, the multiplex PCR reads were re-called with MiXCR into one record per CDR3 protein. The sample contains around 400,000 distinct CDR3 sequences, 15% of which appear only once. Time point meaning: newly diagnosed GD, antithyroid drugs for less than 3 months. PBMCs provided the RNA from which the TCR library was made. The sample was also reused in another study, on T cells in Graves' hyperthyroidism and ophthalmopathy.

Source: peripheral blood mononuclear cells (PBMCs), taken at new diagnosis, from a patient treated with antithyroid drugs. The source of these receptors is a woman between 40 and 55 years old with Graves disease.

V usage is TRBV2 and J usage is TRBJ2-1; 9 bases are shared with TRBD2. The CDR3 has 18 residues. Germline values: CDR1 SNHLY, CDR2 FYNNEI. V lost 5 bases, J lost 6 bases, and 17 bases stayed unmatched. In DNA, the CDR3 is TGTGCCAGCAGTTTAGCTGGGTCTTTAGCGGGAGAATCCAATGAGCAGTTCTTC. Protein product: CASSLAGSLAGESNEQFF.

This clonotype was seen many times. Since a much larger clone is just one base distant, this may be a read error. J is TRBJ2-5 and V is TRBV2, with no clear D. The CDR3 has 13 amino acids. Trimming pared 4 bases from V and 2 bases from J, leaving 8 bases between. Germline CDR1 is SNHLY and CDR2 is FYNNEI. The CDR3 region is CASSGTTQETQYF. The CDR3 DNA is TGTGCCAGCAGTGGTACCACACAAGAGACCCAGTACTTC.

The genes are TRBV6-2 or TRBV6-3 and TRBJ2-1; weak D call: TRBD2 (6 bases). Per the germline V gene, CDR1 is MNHEY and CDR2 is SVGEGT. The CDR3 has 15 residues. The V and J ends lost 4 bases and 2 bases respectively, with 12 bases between them. CDR3 DNA: TGTGCCAGCAGTTCACGTTCGGGAGCCTACAATGAGCAGTTCTTC. Amino acids: CASSSRSGAYNEQFF.

This clonotype was recorded a few times. J is TRBJ2-3 and V is TRBV4-1, with D perhaps TRBD2 (5 bases). This CDR3 has 16 amino acids. Germline values: CDR1 MGHRA, CDR2 YSYEKL. V dropped 1 base and J dropped 1 base, with 12 bases sitting between them. The CDR3 bases are TGCGCCAGCAGCCAAGTCCTGAGGCGGGGCACAGATACGCAGTATTTT. It codes for CASSQVLRRGTDTQYF.

At least ten counts were recorded for this clonotype. This chain joins TRBV7-8 and TRBJ2-5, with 7 bases fitting TRBD2. The trim removed 1 base at V and 5 bases at J, leaving 7 bases unmatched. The CDR3 extends over 15 amino acids. Germline assignment: CDR1 SGHVS and CDR2 FQNEAQ. CDR3 coding DNA: TGTGCCAGCAGCTTAGTGGAAAGGGGAGGGGAGACCCAGTACTTC. This encodes CASSLVERGGETQYF.

Ten or more counts support this clonotype. V usage is TRBV12-3 or TRBV12-4 and J usage is TRBJ1-1, with 7 bases lining up with TRBD1. The CDR3 contains 13 residues. Losses at the gene ends were 6 bases for V and 5 bases for J; bases not matched to a gene: 6. The CDR3 nucleotides read TGTGCCAGCAGGTCAGGGGGTGGAACTGAAGCTTTCTTT. Its protein product is CASRSGGGTEAFF.

This clonotype occurred a few times. The CDR3 region is CASSFAGWGYEQYF. In DNA form, the CDR3 reads TGTGCCAGCAGCTTCGCGGGATGGGGTTACGAGCAGTACTTC. The chain links TRBV11-3 to TRBJ2-7; tentatively, D is TRBD2 (6 bases). Deletions cut 3 bases from V and 4 bases from J, with 13 bases between. The CDR3 spans 14 residues. Germline loops: CDR1 SGHNT, CDR2 YENEEA. The variable domain in full, completed from reference TRBV11-3 and TRBJ2-7, reads EAGVVQSPRYKIIEKKQPVAFWCNPISGHNTLYWYLQNLGQGPELLIRYENEEAVDDSQLPKDRFSAERLKGVDSTLKIQPAELGDSAVYLCASSFAGWGYEQYFGPGTRLTVT.

This clonotype was detected ten times or more. The J gene is TRBJ2-7, the V gene TRBV7-9; 10 bases align to TRBD1. Germline V gives CDR1 SEHNR, CDR2 FQNEAQ (reference sequence). J was trimmed by 6 bases and V by 1 base; bases with no gene match: 6. The CDR3 length is 15 residues. The CDR3 DNA follows: TGTGCCAGCAGCTTAGAAGGGACAGGGGCCGGCGAGCAGTACTTC. Translated, it gives CASSLEGTGAGEQYF.

This clonotype was seen a few times. This may arise from a read error, as a much more abundant clone is one base away. V is TRBV6-1 and J is TRBJ2-5; no clear D gene. CDR3 length equals 13 residues. CDR1 is MNHNS, CDR2 SASEGT, per germline. Trimming removed 7 bases at V and 5 bases at J, with 14 bases between. The CDR3 loop reads CASTPGWRETQYF. CDR3 nucleotide sequence: TGTGCCAGCACCCCGGGTTGGCGGGAGACCCAGTACTTC.

V is TRBV19 and J is TRBJ2-3; D not certain. Germline V gene lookup returns CDR1 LNHDA and CDR2 SQIVND (reference sequence). Trimming pared 8 bases from V and 5 bases from J, leaving 20 bases between. The CDR3 loop spans 15 amino acids. The CDR3 spells CASSKLGSRVDTQYF. The CDR3, as DNA: TGTGCCAGTTCCAAGCTAGGATCCCGTGTAGATACGCAGTATTTT.

As regards this clonotype: This clone may be a read error of a much larger clone one base away. This chain uses TRBV10-2 with TRBJ2-3, with 9 nucleotides matching TRBD2. The J call may be faulty, since TRBJ2-7 better matches the DNA end. The CDR3 is made up of 17 amino acids. Germline V gives CDR1 WSHSY, CDR2 SAAADI. For the CDR3, the DNA is TGCGCCAGTAGGGGCCCTCTGCGGGAGGGCCGAGCCTACGGGCAGTACTTC. Translating it yields CASRGPLREGRAYGQYF.

The chain is built from TRBV12-3 or TRBV12-4 and TRBJ2-7, with 8 bases matching TRBD1. The V segment lost 3 bases and the J segment 6 bases; nucleotides outside the gene matches: 7. There are 14 residues in the CDR3. The CDR3: CASSFGQGVTEQYF. The DNA of the CDR3 is TGTGCCAGCAGTTTCGGACAGGGAGTCACCGAGCAGTACTTC.

Ten or more counts support this clonotype. The V call is TRBV6-2 or TRBV6-3, the J call TRBJ2-7, with 8 positions matching TRBD1. Unmatched junction bases numbered 3, after V lost 1 base and J lost 7 bases. The CDR3 totals 13 residues. Per the germline V gene, CDR1 is MNHEY and CDR2 is SVGEGT. CDR3 amino acids: CASSYYRGREQYF. The CDR3 region has the DNA TGTGCCAGCAGTTACTACAGGGGGAGAGAGCAGTACTTC.

This clonotype was seen many times. The V and J genes are TRBV12-3 or TRBV12-4 and TRBJ1-6; possible D gene TRBD1, 5 bases. The ends were cut back, 5 bases at V and 14 bases at J, with 25 bases in the middle. This CDR3 region has 16 residues. DNA for the CDR3: TGTGCCAGCAGTCCCCCCCCCCGGGACGGCACTTATACCCTCCACTTT. As protein: CASSPPPRDGTYTLHF.

The chain carries TRBV19 and TRBJ2-2; TRBD2 matches at 11 bases. The trim removed 3 bases at V and 1 base at J, leaving 4 bases unmatched. From germline, CDR1 is LNHDA and CDR2 SQIVND (reference sequence). CDR3 length: 17 residues. CDR3 region: CASSIWLAGGNTGELFF. CDR3 nucleotides: TGTGCCAGTAGTATCTGGCTAGCGGGAGGGAACACCGGGGAGCTGTTTTTT.

This clonotype was counted at least ten times. As DNA, the CDR3 is TGCGCCAGCAGCGATTCAGGGGGCTCCTACAATGAGCAGTTCTTC. Residues: CASSDSGGSYNEQFF. The chain recombines TRBV5-1 with TRBJ2-1, with 7 bases lining up with TRBD1. V shed 4 bases and J 0 bases; nucleotides not matched to a gene: 4. Per germline, CDR1 SGHRS and CDR2 YFSETQ. The CDR3 is made up of 15 amino acids.

In this sample, this clonotype turned up a few times. The CDR3 here is CASSPGLAGGEYEQYF. In DNA form, the CDR3 reads TGTGCCAGCAGCCCGGGACTAGCGGGAGGAGAGTACGAGCAGTACTTC. The rearrangement joins TRBV7-8 to TRBJ2-7; 15 bases match TRBD2. The CDR3 sequence is 16 residues long. With V trimmed by 5 bases and J by 4 bases, 6 bases remained unmatched. Germline V CDR1 and CDR2: SGHVS, FQNEAQ.

The rearrangement uses TRBV27 and TRBJ2-1, with D perhaps being TRBD1 or TRBD2 (7 bases each). The CDR3 runs to 17 residues. The V and J ends lost 5 bases and 3 bases respectively, with 20 bases between them. Looked up from germline, CDR1 is MNHEY and CDR2 is SMNVEV (reference sequence). CDR3 DNA: TGTGCCAGCAGTGAGGGGGGGGGGGGACAGATCTACAATGAGCAGTTCTTC. It encodes CASSEGGGGQIYNEQFF.

This clonotype is medium-sized (0.01 to 0.1%) within its sample. The gene calls are TRBV9 and TRBJ2-7; 7 positions match TRBD1. The V gene end was trimmed by 4 bases and the J gene end by 1 base; junction bases not matched to a gene: 11. The germline CDR1 and CDR2 sequences are SGDLS and YYNGEE. The CDR3 spans 16 residues. The CDR3 coding sequence is TGTGCCAGCAGCTCCCAGGGTGGGACAGAGTCCTACGAGCAGTACTTC. It is translated as CASSSQGGTESYEQYF.

At least ten counts were recorded for this clonotype. The CDR3 sequence: CASSNWQGRGRASEQYF. DNA of the CDR3: TGTGCCAGCAGTAATTGGCAGGGGCGCGGGAGGGCCTCCGAGCAGTACTTC. The rearrangement uses TRBV28 and TRBJ2-7; 9 nucleotides match TRBD2. Germline values: CDR1 MDHEN, CDR2 SYDVKM. V dropped 5 bases and J dropped 6; count of bases not matched to a gene: 17. This CDR3 contains 17 residues.

At least ten counts were recorded for this clonotype. The V gene is TRBV20-1, the J gene TRBJ2-7, with 11 positions matching TRBD2. This CDR3 is built from 16 residues. The germline V gene encodes CDR1 DFQATT and CDR2 SNEGSKA (reference sequence). V gave up 0 bases and J gave up 4 bases; unmatched junction bases: 8. CDR3 region: CSAREVAGGPNYEQYF. The DNA of the CDR3 is TGCAGTGCTAGAGAGGTAGCGGGAGGGCCCAATTACGAGCAGTACTTC.

This clonotype was observed many times. The chain combines TRBV27 with TRBJ2-7; 7 bases line up with TRBD1. The CDR3 spans 12 residues. The V and J ends lost 5 bases and 5 bases, in that order; junction bases with no gene match: 3. Germline V lookup: CDR1 MNHEY, CDR2 SMNVEV (reference sequence). The CDR3 nucleotides read TGTGCCAGCAGTGGTACAGGGGACGAGCAGTACTTC. This encodes CASSGTGDEQYF.